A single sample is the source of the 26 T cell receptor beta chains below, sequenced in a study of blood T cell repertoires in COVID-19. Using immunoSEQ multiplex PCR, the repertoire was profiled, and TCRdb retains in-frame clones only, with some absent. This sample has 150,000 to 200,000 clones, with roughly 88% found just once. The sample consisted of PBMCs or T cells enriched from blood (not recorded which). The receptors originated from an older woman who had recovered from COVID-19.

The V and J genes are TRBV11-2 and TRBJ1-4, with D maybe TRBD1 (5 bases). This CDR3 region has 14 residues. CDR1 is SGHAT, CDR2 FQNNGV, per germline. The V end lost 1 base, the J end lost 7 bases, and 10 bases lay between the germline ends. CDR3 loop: CASSLVVRAEKLFF. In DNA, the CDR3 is TGTGCCAGCAGCTTAGTTGTCAGGGCTGAAAAACTGTTTTTT.

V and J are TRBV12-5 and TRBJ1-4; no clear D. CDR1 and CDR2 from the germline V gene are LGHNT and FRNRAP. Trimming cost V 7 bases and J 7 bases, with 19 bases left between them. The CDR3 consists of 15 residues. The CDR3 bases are TGTGCTAGTGCTCCTGGTAGCGCGGCGGGTGAAAAACTGTTTTTT. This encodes CASAPGSAAGEKLFF. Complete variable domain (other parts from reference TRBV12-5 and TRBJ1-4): DARVTQTPRHKVTEMGQEVTMRCQPILGHNTVFWYRQTMMQGLELLAYFRNRAPLDDSGMPKDRFSAEMPDATLATLKIQPSEPRDSAVYFCASAPGSAAGEKLFFGSGTQLSVL.

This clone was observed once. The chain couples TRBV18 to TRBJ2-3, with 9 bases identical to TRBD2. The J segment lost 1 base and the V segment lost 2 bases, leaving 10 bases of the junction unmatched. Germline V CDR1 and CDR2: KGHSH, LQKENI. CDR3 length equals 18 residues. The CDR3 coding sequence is TGTGCCAGCTCACCAGGGCTAGCGGGGCCAACCGGCACAGATACGCAGTATTTT. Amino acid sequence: CASSPGLAGPTGTDTQYF.

Here the CDR3 reads CASSSTRTGGYTGELFF. Written as DNA, the CDR3 is TGTGCCAGCAGTTCGACTCGGACAGGGGGATATACCGGGGAGCTGTTTTTT. This chain connects TRBV6-2 or TRBV6-3 to TRBJ2-2, with 10 bases aligning to TRBD1. The CDR3 sequence is 17 residues long. Per germline, CDR1 MNHEY and CDR2 SVGEGT. After removal of 4 bases from V and 5 bases from J, the junction contained 10 bases not matched to a gene.

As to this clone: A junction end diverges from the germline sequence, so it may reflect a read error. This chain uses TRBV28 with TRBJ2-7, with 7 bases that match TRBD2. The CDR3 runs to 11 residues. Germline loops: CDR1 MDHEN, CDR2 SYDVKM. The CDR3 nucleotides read TGTGCCAGCAGTTCCCCGGGACTACGTTTTTTC. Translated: CASSSPGLRFF.

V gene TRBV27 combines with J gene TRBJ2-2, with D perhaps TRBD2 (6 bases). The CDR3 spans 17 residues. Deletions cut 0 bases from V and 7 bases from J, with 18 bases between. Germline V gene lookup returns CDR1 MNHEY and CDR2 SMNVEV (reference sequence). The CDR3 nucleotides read TGTGCCAGCAGTTTATCTTTGACTAGGGGTCGCAGCGGGGAGCTGTTTTTT. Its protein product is CASSLSLTRGRSGELFF.

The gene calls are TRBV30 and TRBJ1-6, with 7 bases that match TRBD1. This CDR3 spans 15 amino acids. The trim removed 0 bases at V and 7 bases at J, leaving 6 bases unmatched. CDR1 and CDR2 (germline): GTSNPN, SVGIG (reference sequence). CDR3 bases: TGTGCCTGGAGTGTAAGGCAGGGGGACAATTCACCCCTCCACTTT. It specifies CAWSVRQGDNSPLHF.

The CDR3 DNA is TGTGCCAGTAGTATACGGGGGAGTGCCAATGAAAAACTGTTTTTT. Translated, it gives CASSIRGSANEKLFF. This sequence joins TRBV19 and TRBJ1-4, with D possibly matching TRBD1 (5 bases). CDR3 length: 15 amino acids. Deletions cut 2 bases from V and 5 bases from J, with 12 bases between. Germline V gene lookup returns CDR1 LNHDA and CDR2 SQIVND (reference sequence).

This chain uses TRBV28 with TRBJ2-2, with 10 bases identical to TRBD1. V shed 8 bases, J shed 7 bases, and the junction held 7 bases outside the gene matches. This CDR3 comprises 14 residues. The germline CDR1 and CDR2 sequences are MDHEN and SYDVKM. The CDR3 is CASSGTGAVGELFF. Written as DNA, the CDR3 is TGTGCCAGCTCCGGGACAGGGGCGGTCGGGGAGCTGTTTTTT.

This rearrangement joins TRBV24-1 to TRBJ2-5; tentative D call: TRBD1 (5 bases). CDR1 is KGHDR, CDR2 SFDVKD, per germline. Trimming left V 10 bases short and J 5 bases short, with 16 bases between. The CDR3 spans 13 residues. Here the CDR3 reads CATALGPAETQYF. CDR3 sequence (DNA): TGTGCCACTGCTCTGGGGCCGGCGGAGACCCAGTACTTC.

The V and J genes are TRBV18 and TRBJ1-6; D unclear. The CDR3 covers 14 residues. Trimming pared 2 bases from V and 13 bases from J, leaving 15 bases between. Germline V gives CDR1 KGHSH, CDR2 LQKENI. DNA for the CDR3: TGTGCCAGCTCACCAGTGGCATCACAGACGCCCCTCCACTTT. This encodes CASSPVASQTPLHF.

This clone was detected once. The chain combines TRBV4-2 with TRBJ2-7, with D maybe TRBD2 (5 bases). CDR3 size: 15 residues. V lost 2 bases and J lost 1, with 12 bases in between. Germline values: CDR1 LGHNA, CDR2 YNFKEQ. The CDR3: CASSQLSGESYEQYF. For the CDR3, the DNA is TGTGCCAGCAGCCAATTAAGTGGGGAGTCCTACGAGCAGTACTTC.

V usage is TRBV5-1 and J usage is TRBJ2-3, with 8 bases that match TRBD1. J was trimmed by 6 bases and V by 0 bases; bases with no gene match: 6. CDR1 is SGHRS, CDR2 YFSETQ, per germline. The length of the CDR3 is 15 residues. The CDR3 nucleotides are TGCGCCAGCAGCTTGGATCACAGGGGGATCGATACGCAGTATTTT. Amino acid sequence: CASSLDHRGIDTQYF. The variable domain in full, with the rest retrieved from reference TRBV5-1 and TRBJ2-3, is KAGVTQTPRYLIKTRGQQVTLSCSPISGHRSVSWYQQTPGQGLQFLFEYFSETQRNKGNFPGRFSGRQFSNSRSEMNVSTLELGDSALYLCASSLDHRGIDTQYFGPGTRLTVL.

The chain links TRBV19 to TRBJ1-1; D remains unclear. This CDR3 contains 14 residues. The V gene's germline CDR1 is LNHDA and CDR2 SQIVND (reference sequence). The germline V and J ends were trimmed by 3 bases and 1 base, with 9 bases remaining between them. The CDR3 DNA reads TGTGCCAGTAGTATTGGGAGTCGGAACACTGAAGCTTTCTTT. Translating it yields CASSIGSRNTEAFF.

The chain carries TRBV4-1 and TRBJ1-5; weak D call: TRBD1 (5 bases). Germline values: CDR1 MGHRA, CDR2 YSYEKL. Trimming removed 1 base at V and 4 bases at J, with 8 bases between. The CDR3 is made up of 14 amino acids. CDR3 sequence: CASSQVNRNQPQHF. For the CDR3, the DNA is TGCGCCAGCAGCCAAGTGAACAGGAATCAGCCCCAGCATTTT.

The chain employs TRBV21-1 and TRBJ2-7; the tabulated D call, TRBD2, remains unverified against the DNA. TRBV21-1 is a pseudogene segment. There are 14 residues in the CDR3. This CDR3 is CASSNRDFRYEQYF. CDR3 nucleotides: TGTGCCAGCAGCAACCGGGACTTCCGCTACGAGCAGTACTTC.

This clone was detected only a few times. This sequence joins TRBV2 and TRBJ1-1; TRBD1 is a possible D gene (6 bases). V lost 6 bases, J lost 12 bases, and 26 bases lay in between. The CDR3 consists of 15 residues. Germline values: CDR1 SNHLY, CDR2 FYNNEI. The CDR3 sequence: CASRESLFRGGSTFF. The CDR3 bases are TGTGCCAGCAGAGAATCTCTTTTTAGGGGGGGGTCTACTTTCTTT.

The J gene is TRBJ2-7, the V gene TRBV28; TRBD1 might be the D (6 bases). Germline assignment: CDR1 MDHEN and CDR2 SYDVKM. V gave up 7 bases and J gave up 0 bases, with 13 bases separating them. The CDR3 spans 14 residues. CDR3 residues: CASNQQGSSYEQYF. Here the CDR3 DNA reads TGTGCCAGCAATCAACAGGGCAGCTCCTACGAGCAGTACTTC. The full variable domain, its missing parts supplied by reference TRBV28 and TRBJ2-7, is DVKVTQSSRYLVKRTGEKVFLECVQDMDHENMFWYRQDPGLGLRLIYFSYDVKMKEKGDIPEGYSVSREKKERFSLILESASTNQTSMYLCASNQQGSSYEQYFGPGTRLTVT.

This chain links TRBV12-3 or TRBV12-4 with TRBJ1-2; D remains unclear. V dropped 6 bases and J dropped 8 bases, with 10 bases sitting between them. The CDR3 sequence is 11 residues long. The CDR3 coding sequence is TGTGCCAGCAGCGACTCTGCGGGCTACACCTTC. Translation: CASSDSAGYTF.

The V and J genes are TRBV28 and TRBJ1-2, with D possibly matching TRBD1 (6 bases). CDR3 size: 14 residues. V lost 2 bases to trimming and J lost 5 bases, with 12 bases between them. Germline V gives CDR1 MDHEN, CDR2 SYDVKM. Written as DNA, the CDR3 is TGTGCCAGCAGTTTAGGGGGTCAGGGGTATGGCTACACCTTC. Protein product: CASSLGGQGYGYTF.

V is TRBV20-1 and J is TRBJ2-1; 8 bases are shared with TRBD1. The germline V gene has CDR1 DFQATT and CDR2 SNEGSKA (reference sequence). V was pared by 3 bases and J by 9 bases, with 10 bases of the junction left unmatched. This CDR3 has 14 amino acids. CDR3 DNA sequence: TGCAGTGCTAGTCTGACAGGGGCTTGGCGTGAGCAGTTCTTC. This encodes CSASLTGAWREQFF.

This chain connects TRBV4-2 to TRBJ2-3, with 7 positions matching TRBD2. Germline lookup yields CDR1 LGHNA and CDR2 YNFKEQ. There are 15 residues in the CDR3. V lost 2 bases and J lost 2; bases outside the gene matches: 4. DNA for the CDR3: TGTGCCAGCAGCCAAAAGGGACTAAACACAGATACGCAGTATTTT. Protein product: CASSQKGLNTDTQYF.

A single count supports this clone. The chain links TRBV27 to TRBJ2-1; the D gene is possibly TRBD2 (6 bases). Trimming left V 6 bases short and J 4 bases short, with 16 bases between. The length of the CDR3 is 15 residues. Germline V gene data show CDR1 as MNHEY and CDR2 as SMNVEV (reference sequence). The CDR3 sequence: CASSPGSGVYNEQFF. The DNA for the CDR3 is TGTGCCAGCAGCCCCGGGTCGGGGGTTTACAATGAGCAGTTCTTC.

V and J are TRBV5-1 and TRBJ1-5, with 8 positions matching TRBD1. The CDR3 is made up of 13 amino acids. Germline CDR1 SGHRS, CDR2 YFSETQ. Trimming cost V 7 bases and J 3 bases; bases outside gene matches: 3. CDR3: CASGQGPNQPQHF. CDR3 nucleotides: TGCGCCAGCGGACAGGGCCCCAATCAGCCCCAGCATTTT.

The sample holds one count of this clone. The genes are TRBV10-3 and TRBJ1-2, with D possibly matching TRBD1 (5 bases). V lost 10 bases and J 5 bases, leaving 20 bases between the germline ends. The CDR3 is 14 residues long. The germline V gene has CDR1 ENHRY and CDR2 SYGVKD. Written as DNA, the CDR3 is TGTGCCACTAACGAAGGGGCAGGCACATATGGCTACACCTTC. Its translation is CATNEGAGTYGYTF.

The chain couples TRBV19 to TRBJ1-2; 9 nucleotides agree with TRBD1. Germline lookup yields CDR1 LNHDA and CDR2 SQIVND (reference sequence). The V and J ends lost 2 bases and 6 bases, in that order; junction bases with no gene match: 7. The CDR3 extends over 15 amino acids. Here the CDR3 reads CASSISGQGKNGYTF. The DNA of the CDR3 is TGTGCCAGTAGTATATCAGGACAGGGGAAGAATGGCTACACCTTC. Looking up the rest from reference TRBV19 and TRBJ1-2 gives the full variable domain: DGGITQSPKYLFRKEGQNVTLSCEQNLNHDAMYWYRQDPGQGLRLIYYSQIVNDFQKGDIAEGYSVSREKKESFPLTVTSAQKNPTAFYLCASSISGQGKNGYTFGSGTRLTVV.